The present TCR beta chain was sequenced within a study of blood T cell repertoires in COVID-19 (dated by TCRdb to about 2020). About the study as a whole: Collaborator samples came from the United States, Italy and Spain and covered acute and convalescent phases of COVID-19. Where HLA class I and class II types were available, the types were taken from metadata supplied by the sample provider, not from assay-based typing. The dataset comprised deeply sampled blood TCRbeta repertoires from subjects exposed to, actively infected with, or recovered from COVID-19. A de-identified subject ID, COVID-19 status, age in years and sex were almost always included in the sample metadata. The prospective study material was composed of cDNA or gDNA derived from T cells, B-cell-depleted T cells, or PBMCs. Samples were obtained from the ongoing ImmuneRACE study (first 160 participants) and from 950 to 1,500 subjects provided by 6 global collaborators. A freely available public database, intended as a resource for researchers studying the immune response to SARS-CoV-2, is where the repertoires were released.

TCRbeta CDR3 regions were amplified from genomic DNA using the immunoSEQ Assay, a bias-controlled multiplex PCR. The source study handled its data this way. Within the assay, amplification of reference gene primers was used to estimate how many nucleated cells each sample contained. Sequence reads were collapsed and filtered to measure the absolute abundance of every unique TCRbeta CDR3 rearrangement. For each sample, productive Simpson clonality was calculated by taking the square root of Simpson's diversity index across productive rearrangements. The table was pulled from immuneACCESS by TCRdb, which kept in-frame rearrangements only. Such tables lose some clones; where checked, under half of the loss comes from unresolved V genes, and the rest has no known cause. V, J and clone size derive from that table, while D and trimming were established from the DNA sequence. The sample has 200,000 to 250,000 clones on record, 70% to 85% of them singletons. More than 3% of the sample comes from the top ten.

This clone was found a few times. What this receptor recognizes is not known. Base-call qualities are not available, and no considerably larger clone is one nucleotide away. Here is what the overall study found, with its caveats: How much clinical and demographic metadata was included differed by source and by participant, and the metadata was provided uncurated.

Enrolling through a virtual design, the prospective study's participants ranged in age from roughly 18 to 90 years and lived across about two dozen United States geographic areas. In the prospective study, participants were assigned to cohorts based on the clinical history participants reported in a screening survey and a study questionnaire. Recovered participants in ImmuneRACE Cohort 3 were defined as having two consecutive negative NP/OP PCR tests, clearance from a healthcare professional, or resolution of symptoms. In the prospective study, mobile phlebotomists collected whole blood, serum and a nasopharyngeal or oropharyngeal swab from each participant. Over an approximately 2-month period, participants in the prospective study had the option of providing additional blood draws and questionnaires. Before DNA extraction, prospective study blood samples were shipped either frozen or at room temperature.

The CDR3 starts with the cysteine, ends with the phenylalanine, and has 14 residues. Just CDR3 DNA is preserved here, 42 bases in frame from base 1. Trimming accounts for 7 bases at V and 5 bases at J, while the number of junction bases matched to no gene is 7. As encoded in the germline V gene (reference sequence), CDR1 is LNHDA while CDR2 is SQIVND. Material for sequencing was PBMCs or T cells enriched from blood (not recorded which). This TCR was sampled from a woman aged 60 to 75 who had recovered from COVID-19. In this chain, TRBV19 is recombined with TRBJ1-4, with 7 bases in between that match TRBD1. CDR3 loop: CASKPGTVNEKLFF. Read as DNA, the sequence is TGTGCCAGTAAACCCGGGACAGTGAATGAAAAACTGTTTTTT.